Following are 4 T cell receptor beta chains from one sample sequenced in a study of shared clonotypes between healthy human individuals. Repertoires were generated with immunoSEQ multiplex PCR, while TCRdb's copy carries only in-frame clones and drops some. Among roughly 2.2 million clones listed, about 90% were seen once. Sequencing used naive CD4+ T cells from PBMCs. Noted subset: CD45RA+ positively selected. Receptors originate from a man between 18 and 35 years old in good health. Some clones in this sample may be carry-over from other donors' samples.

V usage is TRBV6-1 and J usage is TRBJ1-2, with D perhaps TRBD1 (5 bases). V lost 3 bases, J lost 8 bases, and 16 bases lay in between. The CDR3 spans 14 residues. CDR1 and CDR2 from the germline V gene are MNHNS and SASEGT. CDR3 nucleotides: TGTGCCAGCAGTGAGCGGGCGGGGCCTGGCGGCTACACCTTC. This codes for CASSERAGPGGYTF.

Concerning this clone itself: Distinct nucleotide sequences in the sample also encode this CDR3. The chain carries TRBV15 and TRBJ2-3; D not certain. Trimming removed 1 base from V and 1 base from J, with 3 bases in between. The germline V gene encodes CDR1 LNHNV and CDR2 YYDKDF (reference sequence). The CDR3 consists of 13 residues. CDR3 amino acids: CATSRGGTDTQYF. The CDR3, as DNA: TGTGCCACCAGCAGAGGCGGCACAGATACGCAGTATTTT.

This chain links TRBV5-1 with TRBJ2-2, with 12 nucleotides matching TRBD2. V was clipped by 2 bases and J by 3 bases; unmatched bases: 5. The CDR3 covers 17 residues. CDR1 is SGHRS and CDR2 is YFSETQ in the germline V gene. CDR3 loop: CASSFLAGGPDTGELFF. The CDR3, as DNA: TGCGCCAGCAGCTTCCTAGCGGGAGGGCCTGACACCGGGGAGCTGTTTTTT.

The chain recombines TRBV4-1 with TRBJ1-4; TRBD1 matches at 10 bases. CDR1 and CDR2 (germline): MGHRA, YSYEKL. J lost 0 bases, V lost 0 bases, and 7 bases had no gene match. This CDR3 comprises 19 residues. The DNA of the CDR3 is TGCGCCAGCAGCCAAGAGTTCTGGGACAGGGGATCAACTAATGAAAAACTGTTTTTT. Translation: CASSQEFWDRGSTNEKLFF.